This TCR beta chain emerged from a study of blood T cell repertoires in COVID-19 (dated by TCRdb to 2019 to 2021). Regarding the complete study: Samples from collaborators originated in the United States, Italy and Spain and spanned both the acute and convalescent phases of COVID-19. The dataset comprised deeply sampled blood TCRbeta repertoires from subjects exposed to, actively infected with, or recovered from COVID-19. Where available, HLA class I and class II types were obtained from metadata supplied by the sample provider rather than from assay-based typing. Samples came from the ongoing ImmuneRACE study (first 160 participants) plus 1,254 subjects from 6 global collaborators. The repertoires were released in a freely available public database meant as a resource for research on the immune response to SARS-CoV-2. A de-identified subject ID, COVID-19 status, age in years and sex were almost always included in the sample metadata. The material from the prospective study consisted of cDNA or gDNA derived from T cells, B-cell-depleted T cells, or PBMCs. Paper-wide results and their limitations: Clinical and demographic metadata were provided uncurated, with the amount varying by source and participant.

Participants in the prospective study were aged about 18 to 100 years, lived in over 20 United States geographic areas, and enrolled through a virtual design. In the prospective study, participants were assigned to cohorts based on the clinical history participants reported in a screening survey and a study questionnaire. Recovered participants in ImmuneRACE Cohort 3 were defined as having two consecutive negative NP/OP PCR tests, clearance from a healthcare professional, or resolution of symptoms. Mobile phlebotomists in the prospective study collected whole blood, serum and a nasopharyngeal or oropharyngeal swab from every participant. Over a roughly two-month period, participants in the prospective study had the option of providing additional blood draws and questionnaires. Before DNA extraction, blood samples from the prospective study were shipped at room temperature or frozen. From the cysteine up to the phenylalanine, the CDR3 has a length of 14 residues. CDR3 DNA is the only sequence kept; it has 42 bases, read in frame from the first base. Trimming takes 3 bases off V and 5 bases off J; junction bases not matched to a gene: 1. CDR1 and CDR2 are drawn from the germline V gene: SGHRS, YFSETQ.

The immunoSEQ Assay, a bias-controlled multiplex PCR, was used to amplify TCRbeta CDR3 regions from genomic DNA. On the study's bioinformatics: Within the assay, amplification of reference gene primers was used to estimate how many nucleated cells each sample contained. To quantify the absolute abundance of each unique TCRbeta CDR3 rearrangement, sequence reads were collapsed and filtered. For each sample, productive Simpson clonality was calculated by taking the square root of Simpson's diversity index across productive rearrangements. The immuneACCESS repertoire file appears here via TCRdb, limited to in-frame rearrangements. These files lack a portion of the clones; in checked studies, under half of the deficit traces to unresolved V genes, and the cause of the others is not known. The V and J calls and clone size are taken from that table; D and trimming were inferred from the DNA. Counted in this sample were approximately 250,000 clones; almost 85% of them appeared once. In total, the top ten clones hold 14% to 15% of the sample.

This clone was counted once. Its antigen is currently not known. No much larger clone exists at a distance of one base, and base qualities are not known. Sequencing was carried out using PBMCs or T cells enriched from blood (not recorded which). This TCR was recovered from a man aged 40-50 years who had recovered from COVID-19. The chain is assembled from TRBV5-1 and TRBJ2-1, and 11 bases in between align with TRBD2. The CDR3 has the sequence CASSSLAGDNEQFF. The DNA is TGCGCCAGCAGCTCACTAGCGGGAGACAATGAGCAGTTCTTC.